The present TCR beta chain was sequenced within a study of cytomegalovirus exposure and HLA in healthy donors. Study as a whole: Inside one of the first data releases sat around 85 million unique TCRs taken from HLA-typed donors. Study findings and constraints: 87-base-pair reads could not separate some V segments, including TRBV6-2 and TRBV6-3.

About this clone: Its antigen is currently unknown.

CDR3 size: 13 residues. Germline assignment: CDR1 SGHVS and CDR2 FNYEAQ. Trimming pared 8 bases from V and 4 bases from J, leaving 15 bases between. The PCR was carried out with 60 Vbeta primers and 13 Jbeta primers. Sequenced by immunoSEQ multiplex PCR; TCRdb stores in-frame clones only, minus some. The sample records under 200,000 clones, approximately 70% being singletons. The TCR was taken from a woman aged 30 to 39 in good health and CMV-seronegative. The V gene is TRBV7-6, the J gene TRBJ2-7; D might be TRBD2 (6 bases). The source material was PBMCs. The CDR3 reads CASSIGGSYEQYF. In DNA form, the CDR3 reads TGTGCCAGCTCCATCGGGGGATCTTACGAGCAGTACTTC.